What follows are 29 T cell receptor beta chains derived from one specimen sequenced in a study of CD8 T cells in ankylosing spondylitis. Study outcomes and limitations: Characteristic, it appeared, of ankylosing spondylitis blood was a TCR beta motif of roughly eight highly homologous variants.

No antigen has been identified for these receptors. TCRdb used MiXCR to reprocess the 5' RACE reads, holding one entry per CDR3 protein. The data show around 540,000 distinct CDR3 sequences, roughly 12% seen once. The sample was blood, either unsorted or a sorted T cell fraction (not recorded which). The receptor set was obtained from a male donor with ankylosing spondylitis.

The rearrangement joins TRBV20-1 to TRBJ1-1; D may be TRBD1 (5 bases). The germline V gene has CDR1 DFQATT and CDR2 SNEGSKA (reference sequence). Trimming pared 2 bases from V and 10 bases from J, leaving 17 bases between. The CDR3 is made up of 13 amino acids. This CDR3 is CSARPTGAQGAFF. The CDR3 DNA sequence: TGCAGTGCTAGACCTACAGGTGCCCAGGGAGCTTTCTTT.

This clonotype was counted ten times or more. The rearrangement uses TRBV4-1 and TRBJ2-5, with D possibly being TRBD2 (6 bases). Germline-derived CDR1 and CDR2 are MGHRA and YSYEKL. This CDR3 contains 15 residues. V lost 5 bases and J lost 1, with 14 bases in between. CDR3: CASSTRDWPQETQYF. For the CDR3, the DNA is TGCGCCAGCAGCACTAGGGACTGGCCCCAAGAGACCCAGTACTTC.

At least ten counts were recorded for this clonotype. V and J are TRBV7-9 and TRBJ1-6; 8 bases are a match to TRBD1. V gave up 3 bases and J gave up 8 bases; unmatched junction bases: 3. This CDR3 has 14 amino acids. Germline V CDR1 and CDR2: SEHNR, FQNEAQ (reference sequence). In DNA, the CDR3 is TGTGCCAGCAGCTTCGGACAGGGTTATTCACCCCTCCACTTT. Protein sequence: CASSFGQGYSPLHF.

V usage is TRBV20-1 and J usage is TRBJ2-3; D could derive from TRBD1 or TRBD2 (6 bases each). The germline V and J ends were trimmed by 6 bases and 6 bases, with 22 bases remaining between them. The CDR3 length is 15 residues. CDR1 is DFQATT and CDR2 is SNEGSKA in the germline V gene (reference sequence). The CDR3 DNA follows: TGCAGTGCGGGGGCGGGGCGGCACTTTGGGGATACGCAGTATTTT. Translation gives CSAGAGRHFGDTQYF.

The CDR3: CASSPVSGSTDTQYF. The CDR3, as DNA: TGTGCCAGCTCACCAGTCAGCGGTAGCACAGATACGCAGTATTTT. The rearrangement links TRBV18 to TRBJ2-3, with TRBD2 as a possible D gene (5 bases). Trimming pared 2 bases from V and 0 bases from J, leaving 9 bases between. This CDR3 has 15 residues. CDR1 KGHSH and CDR2 LQKENI come from the germline V gene.

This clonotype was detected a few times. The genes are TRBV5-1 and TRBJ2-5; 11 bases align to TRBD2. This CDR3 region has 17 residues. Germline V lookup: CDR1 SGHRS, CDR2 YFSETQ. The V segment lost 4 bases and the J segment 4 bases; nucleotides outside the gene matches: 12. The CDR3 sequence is CASSPGLAASNGETQYF. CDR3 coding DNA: TGCGCCAGCAGCCCGGGACTAGCGGCCTCCAACGGAGAGACCCAGTACTTC.

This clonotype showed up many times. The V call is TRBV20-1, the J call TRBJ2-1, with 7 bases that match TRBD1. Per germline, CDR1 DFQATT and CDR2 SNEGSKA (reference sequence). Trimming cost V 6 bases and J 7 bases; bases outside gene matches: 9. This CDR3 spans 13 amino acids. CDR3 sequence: CSASGQNRNEQFF. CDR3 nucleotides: TGCAGTGCCTCGGGACAGAATAGGAATGAGCAGTTCTTC.

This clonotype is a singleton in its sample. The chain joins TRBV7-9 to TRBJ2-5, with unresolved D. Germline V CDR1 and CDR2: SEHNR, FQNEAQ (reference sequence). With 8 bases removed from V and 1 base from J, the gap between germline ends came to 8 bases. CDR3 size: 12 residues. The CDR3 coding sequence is TGTGCCAGCGGTAAGGTCCAAGAGACCCAGTACTTC. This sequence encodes CASGKVQETQYF. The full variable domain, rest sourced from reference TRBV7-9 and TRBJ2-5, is DTGVSQNPRHKITKRGQNVTFRCDPISEHNRLYWYRQTLGQGPEFLTYFQNEAQLEKSRLLSDRFSAERPKGSFSTLEIQRTEQGDSAMYLCASGKVQETQYFGPGTRLLVL.

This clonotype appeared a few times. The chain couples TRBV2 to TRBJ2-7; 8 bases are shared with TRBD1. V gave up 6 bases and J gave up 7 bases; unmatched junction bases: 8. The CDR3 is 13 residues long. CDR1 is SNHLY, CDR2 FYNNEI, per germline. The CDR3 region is CASSSQTGGEQYF. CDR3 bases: TGTGCCAGCAGCTCTCAAACAGGGGGGGAGCAGTACTTC.

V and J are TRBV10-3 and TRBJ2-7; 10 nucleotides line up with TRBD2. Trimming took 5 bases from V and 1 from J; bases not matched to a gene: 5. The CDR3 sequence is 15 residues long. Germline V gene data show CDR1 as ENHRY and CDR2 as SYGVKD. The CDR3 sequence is CAISPSGSVSYEQYV. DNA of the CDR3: TGTGCCATCAGTCCTAGCGGGAGCGTATCCTACGAGCAGTACGTC.

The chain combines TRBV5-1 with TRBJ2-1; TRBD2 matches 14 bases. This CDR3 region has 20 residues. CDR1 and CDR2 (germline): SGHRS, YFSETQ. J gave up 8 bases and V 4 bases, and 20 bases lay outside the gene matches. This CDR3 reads CASSPTKGLAGEKRVDEQFF. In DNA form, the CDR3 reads TGCGCCAGCAGCCCCACGAAGGGACTAGCGGGAGAAAAGCGAGTAGATGAGCAGTTCTTC.

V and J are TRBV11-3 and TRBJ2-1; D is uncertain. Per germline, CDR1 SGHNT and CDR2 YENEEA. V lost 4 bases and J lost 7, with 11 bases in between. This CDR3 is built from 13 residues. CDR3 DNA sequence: TGTGCCAGCAGCTCCTCCTCTCGAAATGAGCAGTTCTTC. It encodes CASSSSSRNEQFF.

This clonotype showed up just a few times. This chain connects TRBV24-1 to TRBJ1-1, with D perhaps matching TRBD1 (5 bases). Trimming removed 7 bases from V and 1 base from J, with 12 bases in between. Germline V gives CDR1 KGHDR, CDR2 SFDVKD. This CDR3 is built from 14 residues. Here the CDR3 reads CATSPGRGNTEAFF. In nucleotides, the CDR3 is TGTGCCACCAGCCCCGGGAGGGGGAACACTGAAGCTTTCTTT.

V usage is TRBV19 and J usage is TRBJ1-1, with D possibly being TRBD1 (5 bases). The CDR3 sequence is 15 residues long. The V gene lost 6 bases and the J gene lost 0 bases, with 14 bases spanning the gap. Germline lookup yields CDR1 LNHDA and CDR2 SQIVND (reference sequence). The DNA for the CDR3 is TGTGCCAGTAGCGATACAGGATACATGAACACTGAAGCTTTCTTT. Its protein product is CASSDTGYMNTEAFF.

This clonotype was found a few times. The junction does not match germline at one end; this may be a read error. CDR3 DNA sequence: TGTGCCAGCAGTTCTGGGAACAGGGAGGGCCACTTC. Translating it yields CASSSGNREGHF. The chain recombines TRBV12-3 or TRBV12-4 with TRBJ2-7; tentatively, D is TRBD2 (7 bases). The CDR3 runs 12 residues.

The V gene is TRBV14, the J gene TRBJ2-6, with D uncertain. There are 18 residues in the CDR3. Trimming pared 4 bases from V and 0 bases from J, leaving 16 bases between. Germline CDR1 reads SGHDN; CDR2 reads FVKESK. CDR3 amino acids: CASSRGAVLSSGANVLTF. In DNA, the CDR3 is TGTGCCAGCAGCCGTGGAGCCGTCCTAAGCTCTGGGGCCAACGTCCTGACTTTC.

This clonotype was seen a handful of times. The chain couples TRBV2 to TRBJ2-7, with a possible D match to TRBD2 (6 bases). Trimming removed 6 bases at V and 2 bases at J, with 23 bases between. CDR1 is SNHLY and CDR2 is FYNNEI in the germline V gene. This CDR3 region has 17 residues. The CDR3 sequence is CASRGLRRDLLAYEQYV. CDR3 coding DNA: TGTGCCAGCAGGGGGTTAAGGCGGGACTTATTAGCCTACGAGCAGTACGTC.

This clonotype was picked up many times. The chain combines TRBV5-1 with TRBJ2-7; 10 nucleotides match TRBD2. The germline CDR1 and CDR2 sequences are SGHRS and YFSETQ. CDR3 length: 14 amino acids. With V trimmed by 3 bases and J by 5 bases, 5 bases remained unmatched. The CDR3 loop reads CASSSSGRTNEQYF. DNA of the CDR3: TGCGCCAGCAGCTCTAGCGGGAGAACTAACGAGCAGTACTTC. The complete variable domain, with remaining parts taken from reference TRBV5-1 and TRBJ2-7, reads KAGVTQTPRYLIKTRGQQVTLSCSPISGHRSVSWYQQTPGQGLQFLFEYFSETQRNKGNFPGRFSGRQFSNSRSEMNVSTLELGDSALYLCASSSSGRTNEQYFGPGTRLTVT.

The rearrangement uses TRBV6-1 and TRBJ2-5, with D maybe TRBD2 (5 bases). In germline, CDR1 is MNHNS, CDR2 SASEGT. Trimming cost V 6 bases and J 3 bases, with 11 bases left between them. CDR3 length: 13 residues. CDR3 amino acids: CASRTPGKETQYF. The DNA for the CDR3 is TGTGCCAGCAGAACTCCGGGGAAAGAGACCCAGTACTTC.

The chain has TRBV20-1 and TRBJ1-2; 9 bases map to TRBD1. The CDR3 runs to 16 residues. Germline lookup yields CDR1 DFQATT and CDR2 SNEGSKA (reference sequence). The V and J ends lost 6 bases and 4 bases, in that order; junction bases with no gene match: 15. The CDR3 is CSANSGPGQGVYGYTF. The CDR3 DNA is TGCAGTGCGAACTCCGGACCGGGACAGGGAGTCTATGGCTACACCTTC.

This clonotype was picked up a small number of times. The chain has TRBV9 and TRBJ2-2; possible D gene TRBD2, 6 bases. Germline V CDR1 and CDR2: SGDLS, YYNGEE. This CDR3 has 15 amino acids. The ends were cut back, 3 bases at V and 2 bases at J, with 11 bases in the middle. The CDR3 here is CASSETSLNTGELFF. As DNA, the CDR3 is TGTGCCAGCAGCGAGACTAGTCTTAACACCGGGGAGCTGTTTTTT.

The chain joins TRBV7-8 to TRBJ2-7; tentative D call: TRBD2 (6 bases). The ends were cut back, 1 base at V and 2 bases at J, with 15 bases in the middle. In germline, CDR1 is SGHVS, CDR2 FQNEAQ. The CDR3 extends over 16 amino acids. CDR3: CASSLEVWGLTYEQYF. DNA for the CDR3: TGTGCCAGCAGCTTAGAAGTATGGGGACTTACCTACGAGCAGTACTTC.

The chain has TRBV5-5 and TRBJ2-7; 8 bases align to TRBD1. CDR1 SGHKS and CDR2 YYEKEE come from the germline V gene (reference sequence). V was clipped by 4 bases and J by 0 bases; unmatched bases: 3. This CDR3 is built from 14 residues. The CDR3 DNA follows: TGTGCCAGCAGCATCGGACAGGGCTCCTACGAGCAGTACGTC. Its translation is CASSIGQGSYEQYV.

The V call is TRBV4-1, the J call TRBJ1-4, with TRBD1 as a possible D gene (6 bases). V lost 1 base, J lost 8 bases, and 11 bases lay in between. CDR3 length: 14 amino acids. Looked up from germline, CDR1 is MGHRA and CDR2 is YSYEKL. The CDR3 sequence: CASSQAGVREKLFF. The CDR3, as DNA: TGCGCCAGCAGCCAAGCAGGGGTGCGCGAAAAACTGTTTTTT.

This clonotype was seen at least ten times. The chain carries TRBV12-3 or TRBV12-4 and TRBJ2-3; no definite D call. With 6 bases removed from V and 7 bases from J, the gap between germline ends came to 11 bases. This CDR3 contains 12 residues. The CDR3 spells CASRSDPNTQYF. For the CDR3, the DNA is TGTGCCAGCAGATCAGACCCTAATACGCAGTATTTT.

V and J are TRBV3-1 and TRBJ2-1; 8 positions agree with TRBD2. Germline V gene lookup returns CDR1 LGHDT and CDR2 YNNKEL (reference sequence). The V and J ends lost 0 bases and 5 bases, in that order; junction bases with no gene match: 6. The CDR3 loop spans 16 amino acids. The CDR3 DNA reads TGTGCCAGCAGCCAAGAGTGGCGGGAGGAAGACAATGAGCAGTTCTTC. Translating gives CASSQEWREEDNEQFF.

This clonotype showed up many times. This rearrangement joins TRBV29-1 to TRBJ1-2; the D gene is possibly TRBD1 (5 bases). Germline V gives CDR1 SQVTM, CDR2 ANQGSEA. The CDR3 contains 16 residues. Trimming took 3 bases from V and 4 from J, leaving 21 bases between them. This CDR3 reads CSVDIGTGGRSYGYTF. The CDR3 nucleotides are TGCAGCGTTGATATTGGAACAGGAGGGCGGAGCTATGGCTACACCTTC. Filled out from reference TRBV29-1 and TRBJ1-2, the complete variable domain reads SAVISQKPSRDICQRGTSLTIQCQVDSQVTMMFWYRQQPGQSLTLIATANQGSEATYESGFVIDKFPISRPNLTFSTLTVSNMSPEDSSIYLCSVDIGTGGRSYGYTFGSGTRLTVV.

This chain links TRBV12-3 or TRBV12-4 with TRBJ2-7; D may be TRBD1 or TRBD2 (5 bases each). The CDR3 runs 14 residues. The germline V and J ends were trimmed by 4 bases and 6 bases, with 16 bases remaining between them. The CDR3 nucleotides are TGTGCCAGCAGTTCCCTCGGGACCCTGGGCGAGCAGTACTTC. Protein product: CASSSLGTLGEQYF.

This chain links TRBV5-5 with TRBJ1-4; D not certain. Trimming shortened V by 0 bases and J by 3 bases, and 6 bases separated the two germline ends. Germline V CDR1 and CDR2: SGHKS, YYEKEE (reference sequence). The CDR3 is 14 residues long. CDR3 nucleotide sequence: TGTGCCAGCAGCTTGGAGGGTTCTAATGAAAAACTGTTTTTT. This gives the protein CASSLEGSNEKLFF.